Below, 9 T cell receptor beta chains from the same sample are listed, as sequenced in a study of post-analysis software for immune sequencing data. Whole-study results and caveats: A handful of TRBV segments were significantly more frequent in patients than in controls. TRBV5-6, TRBV5-1 and TRBV20-1 were among these segments.

Researchers reported that TCR beta cDNA libraries carried unique molecular identifiers. Each CDR3 protein is one row after TCRdb ran MiXCR on the PCR reads. In the table there are more than 500,000 distinct CDR3 sequences, around a third of which are singletons. These receptors have no identified antigens. What was sequenced was blood. The receptors were sampled from a girl younger than 18 with multiple sclerosis.

This clonotype was observed a handful of times. The chain uses TRBV12-3 or TRBV12-4 and TRBJ1-1, with TRBD1 identical over 9 bases. This CDR3 has 15 amino acids. J gave up 6 bases and V 7 bases, and 12 bases lay outside the gene matches. The CDR3 here is CASTLLGQGNAEAFF. As DNA, the CDR3 is TGTGCCAGCACCCTACTCGGACAGGGGAATGCTGAAGCTTTCTTT.

The chain carries TRBV5-5 and TRBJ1-2; 7 nucleotides align to TRBD1. The V gene's germline CDR1 is SGHKS and CDR2 YYEKEE (reference sequence). The CDR3 extends over 15 amino acids. Trimming cost V 6 bases and J 3 bases; bases outside gene matches: 11. For the CDR3, the DNA is TGTGCCAGCACCCGGAAGGGTGGACAGGACTATGGCTACACCTTC. Protein sequence: CASTRKGGQDYGYTF.

This chain links TRBV11-2 with TRBJ2-2; D unresolved. V was trimmed by 3 bases and J by 1 base, leaving 3 bases between them. CDR1 is SGHAT, CDR2 FQNNGV, per germline. CDR3 size: 13 residues. CDR3 protein: CASSFGNTGELFF. CDR3 in DNA: TGTGCCAGCAGCTTTGGGAACACCGGGGAGCTGTTTTTT.

This chain links TRBV10-3 with TRBJ1-2; the D gene is possibly TRBD1 (5 bases). This CDR3 comprises 13 residues. Looked up from germline, CDR1 is ENHRY and CDR2 is SYGVKD. V gave up 2 bases and J gave up 8 bases, with 12 bases separating them. This chain's CDR3 is CAISEIPGQGYTF. DNA of the CDR3: TGTGCCATCAGTGAGATCCCAGGGCAGGGCTACACCTTC.

Only a few counts were recorded for this clonotype. The CDR3 DNA is TGTGCCAGCAGACGGGACAGCACAGGAGATGGCTACACCTTC. Translating gives CASRRDSTGDGYTF. J is TRBJ1-2 and V is TRBV6-4; TRBD1 matches 7 bases. V shed 6 bases and J 6 bases; nucleotides not matched to a gene: 10. This CDR3 is built from 14 residues. Per the germline V gene, CDR1 is MRHNA and CDR2 is SNTAGT.

V is TRBV7-6 and J is TRBJ2-3; D gene uncertain. Trimming took 1 base from V and 2 from J, leaving 7 bases between them. CDR1 and CDR2 (germline): SGHVS, FNYEAQ. There are 14 residues in the CDR3. CDR3 nucleotides: TGTGCCAGCAGCTTAGTTAGCAACACAGATACGCAGTATTTT. Amino acids: CASSLVSNTDTQYF. Full variable domain (missing parts from reference TRBV7-6 and TRBJ2-3): GAGVSQSPRYKVTKRGQDVALRCDPISGHVSLYWYRQALGQGPEFLTYFNYEAQQDKSGLPNDRFSAERPEGSISTLTIQRTEQRDSAMYRCASSLVSNTDTQYFGPGTRLTVL.

The chain couples TRBV7-9 to TRBJ1-1; maybe TRBD1 (6 bases). Germline V gene sequence: CDR1 SEHNR, CDR2 FQNEAQ (reference sequence). The CDR3 is 15 residues long. With 1 base removed from V and 1 base from J, the gap between germline ends came to 10 bases. CDR3 in amino acids: CASSLVVRGNTEAFF. In DNA form, the CDR3 reads TGTGCCAGCAGCTTAGTGGTCAGGGGGAACACTGAAGCTTTCTTT.

The sample holds a few counts of this clonotype. V usage is TRBV6-2 or TRBV6-3 and J usage is TRBJ1-1; TRBD1 is a possible D gene (6 bases). This CDR3 is 12 amino acids long. V was pared by 5 bases and J by 7 bases, with 11 bases between. Germline V gene lookup returns CDR1 MNHEY and CDR2 SVGEGT. The CDR3 here is CASSEGVYEAFF. As DNA, the CDR3 is TGTGCCAGCAGTGAGGGGGTCTATGAAGCTTTCTTT.

This clonotype was found a few times. The chain employs TRBV28 and TRBJ1-4; 11 bases map to TRBD1. After removal of 6 bases from V and 9 bases from J, the junction contained 6 bases not matched to a gene. The germline CDR1 and CDR2 sequences are MDHEN and SYDVKM. The CDR3 is 14 amino acids. The CDR3: CASSSGTGGKKLFF. In DNA form, the CDR3 reads TGTGCCAGCAGCTCCGGGACAGGGGGGAAAAAACTGTTTTTT.